The 15 T cell receptor beta chains below all came from one sample that was sequenced in a study of blood T cells in healthy people across ages. A second PCR, run for about 7 to 11 cycles, used a sample-barcoded 5' primer plus a J-beta primer mix. One entry per CDR3 protein results from TCRdb running MiXCR on the 5' RACE reads. Of about 1 million distinct CDR3 sequences in the sample, over 35% were seen once. Sequenced: blood. Receptors originate from a woman aged 55 to 70 in good health.

This clonotype was observed a few times. The J gene is TRBJ2-5, the V gene TRBV12-3 or TRBV12-4; D may match TRBD1 or TRBD2 (6 bases each). The CDR3 sequence is 13 residues long. Between the trimmed V and J ends, which lost 8 bases and 4 bases, there was a span of 14 bases. This CDR3 reads CASAEGGRETQYF. DNA of the CDR3: TGTGCCAGCGCAGAAGGGGGGAGAGAGACCCAGTACTTC.

This clonotype was picked up a small number of times. The J gene is TRBJ2-1, the V gene TRBV5-6; D ambiguous. Trimming stripped 7 bases from V and 10 bases from J, with 21 bases between. Germline CDR1 and CDR2: SGHDT and YYEEEE. This CDR3 region has 14 residues. CDR3 in amino acids: CASAPTYSHSEQFF. CDR3 in DNA: TGTGCCAGCGCCCCTACCTACTCCCATTCGGAGCAGTTCTTC.

This clonotype appeared many times. The chain has TRBV29-1 and TRBJ2-3; 7 bases map to TRBD2. V trimming: 5 bases; J trimming: 0 bases; junction bases outside the gene matches: 5. In germline, CDR1 is SQVTM, CDR2 ANQGSEA. This CDR3 contains 14 residues. CDR3 bases: TGCAGCGTTTGGACTAGGTTTAGCACAGATACGCAGTATTTT. Residues: CSVWTRFSTDTQYF.

The gene calls are TRBV12-3 or TRBV12-4 and TRBJ2-1, with TRBD2 matching 7 bases. After removal of 3 bases from V and 3 bases from J, the junction contained 8 bases not matched to a gene. The CDR3 loop spans 16 amino acids. Here the CDR3 DNA reads TGTGCCAGCAGTTTGGCGGGAGTAGGGTTCTACAATGAGCAGTTCTTC. It is translated as CASSLAGVGFYNEQFF.

The sample holds many counts of this clonotype. The chain is built from TRBV18 and TRBJ2-7; D gene ambiguous. V gave up 1 base and J gave up 4 bases, with 2 bases separating them. The CDR3 is 11 amino acids. Germline loops: CDR1 KGHSH, CDR2 LQKENI. The CDR3 DNA sequence: TGTGCCAGCTCACCACAGTACGAGCAGTACTTC. Its translation: CASSPQYEQYF.

The chain has TRBV20-1 and TRBJ2-2, with D possibly called TRBD1 or TRBD2 (5 bases each). Germline V gene lookup returns CDR1 DFQATT and CDR2 SNEGSKA (reference sequence). The CDR3 has 16 residues. The V end lost 5 bases, the J end lost 0 bases, and 16 bases lay between the germline ends. DNA for the CDR3: TGCAGTGCTCAACATTTGGGACGTACGAACACCGGGGAGCTGTTTTTT. It translates to CSAQHLGRTNTGELFF.

The rearrangement uses TRBV2 and TRBJ1-1; 7 bases match TRBD1. After removal of 6 bases from V and 4 bases from J, the junction contained 5 bases not matched to a gene. This CDR3 is built from 13 residues. The V gene's germline CDR1 is SNHLY and CDR2 FYNNEI. DNA for the CDR3: TGTGCCAGCAGGACAGGGAGTCGCACTGAAGCTTTCTTT. As protein: CASRTGSRTEAFF.

Concerning this clonotype: At one end, the junction sequence differs from germline, possibly due to a read error. The V and J genes are TRBV20-1 and TRBJ1-2; possible D gene TRBD1, 6 bases. Per germline, CDR1 DFQATT and CDR2 SNEGSKA (reference sequence). CDR3 length: 15 residues. CDR3 loop: CSAGEGGSVFKGYTF. DNA of the CDR3: TGCAGTGCTGGAGAAGGGGGTTCCGTTTTTAAAGGCTACACCTTC.

V and J are TRBV7-3 and TRBJ2-7, with D possibly being TRBD2 (6 bases). Germline V gene data show CDR1 as SGHTA and CDR2 as FQGTGA. Between the trimmed V and J ends, which lost 7 bases and 10 bases, there was a span of 14 bases. The CDR3 loop spans 11 amino acids. The chain's CDR3 is CASTSGGRQYF. CDR3 bases: TGTGCCAGCACCTCCGGGGGAAGACAGTACTTC.

At least ten counts were recorded for this clonotype. This rearrangement joins TRBV29-1 to TRBJ2-3; 11 bases agree with TRBD2. The V and J ends lost 6 bases and 4 bases, in that order; junction bases with no gene match: 6. The germline V gene has CDR1 SQVTM and CDR2 ANQGSEA. This CDR3 is 14 amino acids long. This CDR3 is CSVTSGSGADTQYF. CDR3 coding DNA: TGCAGCGTAACTAGCGGGAGTGGCGCAGATACGCAGTATTTT.

The sample holds a few counts of this clonotype. The gene calls are TRBV28 and TRBJ1-6, with 7 bases lining up with TRBD1. With V trimmed by 6 bases and J by 7 bases, 9 bases remained unmatched. Germline assignment: CDR1 MDHEN and CDR2 SYDVKM. This CDR3 is built from 15 residues. The CDR3 sequence is CASSPRQGRNSPLHF. DNA for the CDR3: TGTGCCAGCAGCCCCAGACAGGGTAGAAATTCACCCCTCCACTTT. The full variable domain, in which reference TRBV28 and TRBJ1-6 provide the parts outside the CDR3, is DVKVTQSSRYLVKRTGEKVFLECVQDMDHENMFWYRQDPGLGLRLIYFSYDVKMKEKGDIPEGYSVSREKKERFSLILESASTNQTSMYLCASSPRQGRNSPLHFGNGTRLTVT.

The genes are TRBV11-2 and TRBJ1-1; possible D gene TRBD1, 6 bases. The V gene's germline CDR1 is SGHAT and CDR2 FQNNGV. CDR3 length equals 15 residues. V was clipped by 2 bases and J by 5 bases, with 15 bases between them. Written as DNA, the CDR3 is TGTGCCAGCAGCTTATACGGCAGGGGCGGTACTGAAGCTTTCTTT. Translated, it gives CASSLYGRGGTEAFF.

The rearrangement links TRBV20-1 to TRBJ2-4; TRBD1 matches 8 bases. With the DNA end fitting TRBJ2-7 better, the J assignment may be wrong. The germline CDR1 and CDR2 sequences are DFQATT and SNEGSKA (reference sequence). The CDR3 sequence is 13 residues long. DNA of the CDR3: TGCAGTGCTAGGCTTCCGGGACAGGACGAGCAGTACTTC. Its translation: CSARLPGQDEQYF.

A few counts support this clonotype. This chain joins TRBV5-1 and TRBJ2-3; 10 nucleotides align to TRBD2. Germline trimming cut 0 bases from V and 4 bases from J; bases unmatched to any gene: 11. The germline V gene has CDR1 SGHRS and CDR2 YFSETQ. This CDR3 region has 18 residues. The CDR3 region is CASSLALSGLAFSDTQYF. DNA of the CDR3: TGCGCCAGCAGCTTGGCCCTCTCGGGACTAGCGTTCTCAGATACGCAGTATTTT. The full variable domain, rest sourced from reference TRBV5-1 and TRBJ2-3, is KAGVTQTPRYLIKTRGQQVTLSCSPISGHRSVSWYQQTPGQGLQFLFEYFSETQRNKGNFPGRFSGRQFSNSRSEMNVSTLELGDSALYLCASSLALSGLAFSDTQYFGPGTRLTVL.

There are a few counts of this clonotype. The V and J genes are TRBV10-3 and TRBJ1-2; D is undetermined. The V end was cut by 4 bases, the J end by 9 bases, with 9 bases between. The CDR3 extends over 11 amino acids. Germline values: CDR1 ENHRY, CDR2 SYGVKD. The CDR3 sequence is CAISGEGSYTF. As DNA, the CDR3 is TGTGCCATCAGTGGGGAGGGAAGCTACACCTTC.